Shown below are 14 T cell receptor beta chains from a single sample sequenced in a study of CD8 T cells in ankylosing spondylitis. The study's findings and limits: It appeared that ankylosing spondylitis blood was characterized by a TCR beta motif of seven or eight highly homologous variants.

From the 5' RACE reads, TCRdb called clonotypes with MiXCR, one entry per CDR3 protein. The sample carries 250,000 to 350,000 distinct CDR3 sequences, around 7.6% recorded once. Their antigens are not known. Sequencing input: blood, either unsorted or a sorted T cell fraction (not recorded which). These receptors originate from a male donor with ankylosing spondylitis.

This clonotype was recorded at least ten times. The chain has TRBV6-5 and TRBJ2-1; D gene ambiguous. CDR1 MNHEY and CDR2 SVGAGI come from the germline V gene. The CDR3 is 14 residues long. Trimming stripped 2 bases from V and 1 base from J, with 6 bases between. The CDR3 sequence is CASSYARSYNEQFF. CDR3 coding DNA: TGTGCCAGCAGTTACGCCAGGTCCTACAATGAGCAGTTCTTC.

This clonotype has a handful of counts. The chain combines TRBV30 with TRBJ2-7, with a possible D match to TRBD2 (6 bases). Germline V gene lookup returns CDR1 GTSNPN and CDR2 SVGIG (reference sequence). This CDR3 contains 15 residues. V shed 0 bases and J shed 3 bases, with 15 bases lying between them. CDR3 residues: CAWSVPAGTFYEQYF. CDR3 in DNA: TGTGCCTGGAGTGTACCTGCGGGGACCTTCTACGAGCAGTACTTC.

This clonotype was recorded many times. The chain joins TRBV7-9 to TRBJ2-1; 8 positions agree with TRBD2. There are 15 residues in the CDR3. The V segment lost 5 bases and the J segment 2 bases; nucleotides outside the gene matches: 5. In germline, CDR1 is SEHNR, CDR2 FQNEAQ (reference sequence). The CDR3 spells CASSPGAGAYNEQFF. CDR3 bases: TGTGCCAGCAGCCCAGGAGCGGGGGCCTACAATGAGCAGTTCTTC.

This clonotype has more than one count but fewer than ten. The J gene is TRBJ2-7, the V gene TRBV7-2; 8 bases line up with TRBD2. J gave up 1 base and V 5 bases, and 13 bases lay outside the gene matches. Germline lookup yields CDR1 SGHTA and CDR2 FQGNSA. The CDR3 is 17 residues long. The CDR3 is CASSPLSGSLMSYEQYF. The CDR3 DNA is TGTGCCAGCAGCCCTCTAAGCGGGAGTCTTATGTCCTACGAGCAGTACTTC.

A few counts support this clonotype. The chain couples TRBV12-3 or TRBV12-4 to TRBJ1-5, with 7 nucleotides matching TRBD1. V was clipped by 6 bases and J by 4 bases; unmatched bases: 9. The CDR3 has 15 amino acids. The DNA for the CDR3 is TGTGCCAGCAGCATAGACAGGGCTGGAAATCAGCCCCAGCATTTT. This sequence encodes CASSIDRAGNQPQHF.

The genes are TRBV14 and TRBJ2-7, with 9 bases aligning to TRBD1. Trimming at V came to 4 bases and at J to 2 bases, leaving 6 bases not matched to a gene. This CDR3 is 15 amino acids long. Per germline, CDR1 SGHDN and CDR2 FVKESK. The CDR3 nucleotides read TGTGCCAGCAGCCCTGCCGGGACAGGGCCCTACGAGCAGTACTTC. Amino acid sequence: CASSPAGTGPYEQYF.

The table lists this clonotype with a few counts. The chain carries TRBV7-9 and TRBJ2-7; weak D call: TRBD2 (5 bases). The CDR3 contains 12 residues. Germline assignment: CDR1 SEHNR and CDR2 FQNEAQ (reference sequence). Trimming shortened V by 3 bases and J by 7 bases, and 10 bases separated the two germline ends. CDR3 in amino acids: CASSLEVEEQYF. The CDR3 region has the DNA TGTGCCAGCAGCTTGGAGGTAGAGGAGCAGTACTTC.

This clonotype was counted at least ten times. The chain carries TRBV28 and TRBJ1-5; D remains unclear. The V gene's germline CDR1 is MDHEN and CDR2 SYDVKM. The CDR3 covers 15 residues. Trimming stripped 1 base from V and 3 bases from J, with 10 bases between. In DNA form, the CDR3 reads TGTGCCAGCAGTTTATTTGGTTCCGCCAATCAGCCCCAGCATTTT. Translation: CASSLFGSANQPQHF.

The chain has TRBV29-1 and TRBJ1-1; 7 bases agree with TRBD1. Trimming removed 4 bases from V and 1 base from J; junction bases left unmatched: 6. Per the germline V gene, CDR1 is SQVTM and CDR2 is ANQGSEA. The CDR3 runs to 14 residues. In DNA form, the CDR3 reads TGCAGCGTTGCGGCCGGGACAGAGAACACTGAAGCTTTCTTT. This translates into CSVAAGTENTEAFF.

This clonotype has a handful of counts. The J gene is TRBJ2-1, the V gene TRBV12-3 or TRBV12-4; tentative D call: TRBD1 (6 bases). V lost 7 bases to trimming and J lost 10 bases, with 20 bases between them. The CDR3 covers 14 residues. The CDR3: CASTLGVGGMEQFF. The CDR3 nucleotides read TGTGCCAGCACCTTAGGGGTAGGGGGTATGGAGCAGTTCTTC.

This clonotype was recorded at least ten times. This chain uses TRBV28 with TRBJ2-1; 10 positions match TRBD1. The CDR3 loop spans 14 amino acids. The V segment lost 7 bases and the J segment 2 bases; nucleotides outside the gene matches: 2. Germline values: CDR1 MDHEN, CDR2 SYDVKM. CDR3 nucleotide sequence: TGTGCCAGCACCGGACAGGGGGCCTACAATGAGCAGTTCTTC. It codes for CASTGQGAYNEQFF. Drawing the rest from reference TRBV28 and TRBJ2-1, the complete variable domain is DVKVTQSSRYLVKRTGEKVFLECVQDMDHENMFWYRQDPGLGLRLIYFSYDVKMKEKGDIPEGYSVSREKKERFSLILESASTNQTSMYLCASTGQGAYNEQFFGPGTRLTVL.

The gene calls are TRBV7-2 and TRBJ2-3; unclear D gene. V was clipped by 5 bases and J by 5 bases, with 8 bases between them. CDR1 and CDR2 (germline): SGHTA, FQGNSA. This CDR3 contains 12 residues. The CDR3 DNA sequence: TGTGCCAGCAGCCTGCTCTTAGATACGCAGTATTTT. This encodes CASSLLLDTQYF.

The rearrangement links TRBV20-1 to TRBJ2-7; D gene uncertain. The CDR3 is 14 amino acids. Germline V gene data show CDR1 as DFQATT and CDR2 as SNEGSKA (reference sequence). V was pared by 5 bases and J by 0 bases, with 14 bases between. The CDR3 sequence: CSAVARSSSYEQYF. CDR3 DNA sequence: TGCAGTGCTGTCGCTAGGTCAAGCTCCTACGAGCAGTACTTC.

This clonotype was found a few times. The chain recombines TRBV6-6 with TRBJ1-6; no clear D gene. Germline V CDR1 and CDR2: MNHNY, SVGAGI (reference sequence). The CDR3 is 13 residues long. The V end was cut by 2 bases, the J end by 6 bases, with 5 bases between. CDR3 DNA sequence: TGTGCCAGCAGTTACGCCCCTAATTCACCCCTCCACTTT. Amino acid sequence: CASSYAPNSPLHF.